The TCR beta chain described here comes from a study of immune heterogeneity within non-small cell lung tumors. The overall study: Histology included a few squamous cell carcinomas, under twelve non-squamous carcinomas and 1 unspecified tumor. Overall study findings and caveats: The repertoire of each individual patient held high-frequency T-cell receptor beta clonotypes that were largely distinct from those of other patients. Recurrence of identical dominant CDR3 beta clonotypes was observed across tumor sites within a patient, alongside site-unique high-frequency clones.

This clonotype counts as medium-sized. Its cognate antigen is unknown. Amplification of the TCR beta CDR3 was achieved through multiplex PCR with 32 V and 13 J primers. TCRdb recomputed calls from the multiplex PCR reads with MiXCR, one row per CDR3 protein. The sample lists over 9,500 distinct CDR3 sequences, about 20% occurring once. CDR1 and CDR2 from the germline V gene are MNHNS and SASEGT. The CDR3 is 14 amino acids. Germline trimming cut 5 bases from V and 1 base from J; bases unmatched to any gene: 3. Samples each supplied 450 to 650 ng of bulk tumor genomic DNA as template. While surgery was under way, several biopsies spaced far apart were taken per primary tumor. Patients with untreated, newly diagnosed non-small cell lung cancer underwent curative surgery. Individuals who provided samples were patients with newly diagnosed non-small cell lung cancer who were having surgery with curative intent.

The chain is built from TRBV6-1 and TRBJ1-1; 8 positions match TRBD1. This TCR was sampled from a man in his sixties with non-small cell lung cancer. The source material was lung tumor tissue. The CDR3 nucleotides are TGTGCCAGCAGTATGGACAGGGAGAACACTGAAGCTTTCTTT. Amino acid sequence: CASSMDRENTEAFF.